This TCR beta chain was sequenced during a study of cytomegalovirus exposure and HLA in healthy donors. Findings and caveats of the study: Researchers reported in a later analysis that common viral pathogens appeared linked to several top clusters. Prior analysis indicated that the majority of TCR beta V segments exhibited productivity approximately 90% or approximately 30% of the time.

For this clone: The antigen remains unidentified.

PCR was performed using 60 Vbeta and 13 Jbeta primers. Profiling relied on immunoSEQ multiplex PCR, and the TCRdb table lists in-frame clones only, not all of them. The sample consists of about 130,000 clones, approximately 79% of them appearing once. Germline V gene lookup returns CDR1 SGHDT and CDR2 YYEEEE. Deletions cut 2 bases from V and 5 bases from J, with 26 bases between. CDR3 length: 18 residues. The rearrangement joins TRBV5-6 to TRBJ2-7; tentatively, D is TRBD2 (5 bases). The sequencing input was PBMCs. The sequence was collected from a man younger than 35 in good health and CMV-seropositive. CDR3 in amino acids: CASSFSRGFRSSTDEQYF. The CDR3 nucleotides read TGTGCCAGCAGCTTTTCCCGAGGGTTCAGAAGTTCTACAGACGAGCAGTACTTC.